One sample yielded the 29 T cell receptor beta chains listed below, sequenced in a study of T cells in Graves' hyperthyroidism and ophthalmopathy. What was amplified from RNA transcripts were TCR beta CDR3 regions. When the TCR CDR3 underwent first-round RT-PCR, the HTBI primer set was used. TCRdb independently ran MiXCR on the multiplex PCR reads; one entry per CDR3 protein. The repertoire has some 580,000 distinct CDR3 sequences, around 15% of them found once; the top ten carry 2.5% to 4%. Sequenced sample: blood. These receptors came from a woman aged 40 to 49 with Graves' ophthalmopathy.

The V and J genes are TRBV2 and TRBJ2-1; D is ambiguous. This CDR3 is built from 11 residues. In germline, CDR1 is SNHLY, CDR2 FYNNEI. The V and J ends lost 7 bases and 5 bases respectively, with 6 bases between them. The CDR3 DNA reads TGTGCCAGCAAGGTTAACAATGAGCAGTTCTTC. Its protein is CASKVNNEQFF.

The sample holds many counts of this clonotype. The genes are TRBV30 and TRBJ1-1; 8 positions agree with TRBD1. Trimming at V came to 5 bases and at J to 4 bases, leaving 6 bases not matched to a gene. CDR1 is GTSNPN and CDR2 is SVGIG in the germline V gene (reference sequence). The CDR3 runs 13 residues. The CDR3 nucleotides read TGTGCCTGGGGATCAGACAGGGGCACTGAAGCTTTCTTT. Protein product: CAWGSDRGTEAFF.

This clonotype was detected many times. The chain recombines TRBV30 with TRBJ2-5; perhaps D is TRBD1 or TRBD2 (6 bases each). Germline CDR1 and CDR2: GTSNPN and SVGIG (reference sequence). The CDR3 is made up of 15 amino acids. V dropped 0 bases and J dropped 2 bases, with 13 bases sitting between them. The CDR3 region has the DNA TGTGCCTGGAGTGTAGGTTCGGGGGCTCAAGAGACCCAGTACTTC. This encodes CAWSVGSGAQETQYF.

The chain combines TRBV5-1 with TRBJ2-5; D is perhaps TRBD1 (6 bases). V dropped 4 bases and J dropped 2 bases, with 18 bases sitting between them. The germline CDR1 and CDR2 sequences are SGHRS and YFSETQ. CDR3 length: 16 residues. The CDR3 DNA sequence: TGCGCCAGCAGCCCGAATCCGGGACACACGCAAGAGACCCAGTACTTC. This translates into CASSPNPGHTQETQYF.

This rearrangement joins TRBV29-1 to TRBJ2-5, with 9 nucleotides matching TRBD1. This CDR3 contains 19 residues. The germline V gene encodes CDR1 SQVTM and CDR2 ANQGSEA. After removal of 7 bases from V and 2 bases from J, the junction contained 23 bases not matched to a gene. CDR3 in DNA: TGCAGCGCCCTGAACAGGGGGCGGAGGGGTTCGGTTGGACAAGAGACCCAGTACTTC. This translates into CSALNRGRRGSVGQETQYF.

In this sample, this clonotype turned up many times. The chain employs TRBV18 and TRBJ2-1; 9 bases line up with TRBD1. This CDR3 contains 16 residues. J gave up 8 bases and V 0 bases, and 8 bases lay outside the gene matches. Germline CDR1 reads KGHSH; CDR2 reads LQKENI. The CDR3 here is CASSPPGTGWPDEQFF. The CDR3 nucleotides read TGTGCCAGCTCACCACCTGGGACAGGGTGGCCCGATGAGCAGTTCTTC.

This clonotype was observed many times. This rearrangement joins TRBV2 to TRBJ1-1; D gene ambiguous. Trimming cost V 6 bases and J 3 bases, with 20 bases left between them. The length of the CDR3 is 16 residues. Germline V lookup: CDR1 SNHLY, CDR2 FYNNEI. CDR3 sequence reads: CASSKRNFGRDTEAFF. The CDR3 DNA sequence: TGTGCCAGCAGCAAGAGAAATTTTGGCCGAGACACTGAAGCTTTCTTT.

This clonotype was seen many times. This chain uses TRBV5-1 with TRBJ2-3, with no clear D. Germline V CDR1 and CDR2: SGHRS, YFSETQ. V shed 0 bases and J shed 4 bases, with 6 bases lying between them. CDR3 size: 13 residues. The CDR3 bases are TGCGCCAGCAGCTTGGGGCAGTCAGATACGCAGTATTTT. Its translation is CASSLGQSDTQYF.

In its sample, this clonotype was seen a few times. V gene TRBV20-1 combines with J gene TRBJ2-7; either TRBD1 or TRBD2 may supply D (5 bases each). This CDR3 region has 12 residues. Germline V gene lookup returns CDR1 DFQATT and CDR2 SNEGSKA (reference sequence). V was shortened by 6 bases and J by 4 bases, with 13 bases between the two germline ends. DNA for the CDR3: TGCAGTGCCGCCAGTGGGGGATACGAGCAGTACTTC. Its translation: CSAASGGYEQYF.

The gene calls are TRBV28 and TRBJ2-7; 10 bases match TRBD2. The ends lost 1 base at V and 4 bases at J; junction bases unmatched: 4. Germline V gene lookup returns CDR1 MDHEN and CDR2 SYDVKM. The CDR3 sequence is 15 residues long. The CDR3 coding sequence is TGTGCCAGCAGTTTATTAGCGGGAGGCCCTTACGAGCAGTACTTC. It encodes CASSLLAGGPYEQYF.

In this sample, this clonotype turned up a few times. CDR3 nucleotides: TGTGCCAGCAGCCCCCGACTAGCGGGGCCCTACAATGAGCAGTTCTTC. Protein: CASSPRLAGPYNEQFF. The chain links TRBV9 to TRBJ2-1; TRBD2 matches 11 bases. V lost 4 bases to trimming and J lost 2 bases; unmatched junction nucleotides: 5. Germline loops: CDR1 SGDLS, CDR2 YYNGEE. The CDR3 loop spans 16 amino acids. Looking up the rest from reference TRBV9 and TRBJ2-1 gives the full variable domain: DSGVTQTPKHLITATGQRVTLRCSPRSGDLSVYWYQQSLDQGLQFLIQYYNGEERAKGNILERFSAQQFPDLHSELNLSSLELGDSALYFCASSPRLAGPYNEQFFGPGTRLTVL.

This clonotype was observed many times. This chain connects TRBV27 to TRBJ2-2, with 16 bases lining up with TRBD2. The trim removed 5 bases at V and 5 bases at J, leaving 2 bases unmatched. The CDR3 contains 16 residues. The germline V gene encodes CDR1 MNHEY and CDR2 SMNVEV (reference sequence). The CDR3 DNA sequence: TGTGCCAGCAGTGCGGGACTAGCGGGAGGGACCGGGGAGCTGTTTTTT. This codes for CASSAGLAGGTGELFF.

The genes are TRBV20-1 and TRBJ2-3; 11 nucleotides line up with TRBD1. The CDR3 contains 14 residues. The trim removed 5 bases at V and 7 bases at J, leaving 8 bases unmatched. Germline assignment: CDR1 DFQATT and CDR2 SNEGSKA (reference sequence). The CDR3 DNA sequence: TGCAGTGCTGGGAGGACAGGGGGCGTTCATACGCAGTATTTT. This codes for CSAGRTGGVHTQYF.

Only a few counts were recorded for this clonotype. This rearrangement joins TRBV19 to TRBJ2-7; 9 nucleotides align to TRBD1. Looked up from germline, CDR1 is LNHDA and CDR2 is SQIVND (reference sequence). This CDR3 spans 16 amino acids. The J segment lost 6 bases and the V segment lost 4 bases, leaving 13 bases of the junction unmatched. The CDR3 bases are TGTGCCAGTAGTACTCCCCCGGGACAGGGAAGGTTCGAGCAGTACTTC. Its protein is CASSTPPGQGRFEQYF.

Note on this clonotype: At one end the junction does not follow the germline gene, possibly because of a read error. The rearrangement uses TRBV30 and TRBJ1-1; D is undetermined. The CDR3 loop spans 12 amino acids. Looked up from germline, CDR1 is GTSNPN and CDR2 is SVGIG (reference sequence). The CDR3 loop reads CASDVGNTEALF. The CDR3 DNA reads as TGTGCATCGGACGTTGGGAACACTGAAGCTCTCTTT. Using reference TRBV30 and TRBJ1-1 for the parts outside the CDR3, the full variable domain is SQTIHQWPATLVQPVGSPLSLECTVEGTSNPNLYWYRQAAGRGLQLLFYSVGIGQISSEVPQNLSASRPQDRQFILSSKKLLLSDSGFYLCASDVGNTEALFGQGTRLTVV.

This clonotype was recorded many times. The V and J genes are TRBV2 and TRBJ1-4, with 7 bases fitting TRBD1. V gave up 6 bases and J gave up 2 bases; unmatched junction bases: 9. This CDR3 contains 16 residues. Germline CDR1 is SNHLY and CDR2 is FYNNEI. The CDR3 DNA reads TGTGCCAGCAGAGCCCGGGACAGTCTTACTAATGAAAAACTGTTTTTT. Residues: CASRARDSLTNEKLFF.

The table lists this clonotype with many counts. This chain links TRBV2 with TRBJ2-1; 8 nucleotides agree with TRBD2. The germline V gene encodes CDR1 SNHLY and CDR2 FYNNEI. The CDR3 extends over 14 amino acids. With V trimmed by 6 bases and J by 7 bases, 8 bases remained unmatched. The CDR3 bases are TGTGCCAGCAGGACCGAGCGGGAGTGGAATGAGCAGTTCTTC. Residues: CASRTEREWNEQFF.

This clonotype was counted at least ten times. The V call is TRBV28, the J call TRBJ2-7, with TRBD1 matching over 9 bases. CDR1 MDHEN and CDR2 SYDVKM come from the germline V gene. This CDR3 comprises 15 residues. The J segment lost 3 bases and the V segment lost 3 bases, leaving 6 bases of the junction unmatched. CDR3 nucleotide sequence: TGTGCCAGCAGTTTTGGGATGACAGGGGGCTACGAGCAGTACTTC. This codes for CASSFGMTGGYEQYF.

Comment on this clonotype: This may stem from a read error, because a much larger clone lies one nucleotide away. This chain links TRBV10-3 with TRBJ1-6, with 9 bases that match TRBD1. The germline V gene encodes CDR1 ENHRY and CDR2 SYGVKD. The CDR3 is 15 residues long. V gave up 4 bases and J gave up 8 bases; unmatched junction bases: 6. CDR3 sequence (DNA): TGTGCCATCAGTGGGACCTGGACAGGGGATTCACCCCTCCACTTT. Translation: CAISGTWTGDSPLHF.

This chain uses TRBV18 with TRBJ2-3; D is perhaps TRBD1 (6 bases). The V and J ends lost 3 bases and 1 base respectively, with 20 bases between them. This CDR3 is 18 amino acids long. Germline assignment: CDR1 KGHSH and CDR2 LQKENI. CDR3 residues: CASSPLAGVKRGTDTQYF. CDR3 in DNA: TGTGCCAGCTCACCCCTAGCAGGGGTGAAGAGAGGCACAGATACGCAGTATTTT. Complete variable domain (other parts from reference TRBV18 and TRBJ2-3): NAGVMQNPRHLVRRRGQEARLRCSPMKGHSHVYWYRQLPEEGLKFMVYLQKENIIDESGMPKERFSAEFPKEGPSILRIQQVVRGDSAAYFCASSPLAGVKRGTDTQYFGPGTRLTVL.

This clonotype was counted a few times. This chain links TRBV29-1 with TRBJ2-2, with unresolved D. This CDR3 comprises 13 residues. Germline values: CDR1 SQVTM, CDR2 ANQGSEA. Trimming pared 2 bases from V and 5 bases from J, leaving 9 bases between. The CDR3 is CSVESARTGELFF. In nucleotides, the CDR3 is TGCAGCGTTGAATCAGCGAGAACCGGGGAGCTGTTTTTT.

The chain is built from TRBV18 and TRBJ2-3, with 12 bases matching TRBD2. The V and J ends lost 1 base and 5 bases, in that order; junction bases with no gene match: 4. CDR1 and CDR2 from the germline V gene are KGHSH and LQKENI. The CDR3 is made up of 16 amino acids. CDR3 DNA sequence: TGTGCCAGCTCACCACTAGAGACTAGCGGGGGAGATACGCAGTATTTT. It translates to CASSPLETSGGDTQYF.

The CDR3 DNA follows: TGTGCCAGTCGCAAATCCGAGAGGGACACCGGGGAGCTGTTTTTT. This encodes CASRKSERDTGELFF. This rearrangement joins TRBV7-9 to TRBJ2-2, with a tentative D call TRBD2 (5 bases). V lost 9 bases and J 3 bases, leaving 17 bases between the germline ends. This CDR3 is built from 15 residues. The germline CDR1 and CDR2 sequences are SEHNR and FQNEAQ (reference sequence).

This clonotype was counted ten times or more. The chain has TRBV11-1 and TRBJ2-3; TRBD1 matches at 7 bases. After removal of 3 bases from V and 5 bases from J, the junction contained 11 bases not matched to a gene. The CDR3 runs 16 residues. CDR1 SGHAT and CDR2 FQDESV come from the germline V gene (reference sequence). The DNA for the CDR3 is TGTGCCAGCAGCTTCAGGGGGTTGGTGAATGGAGATACGCAGTATTTT. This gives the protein CASSFRGLVNGDTQYF.

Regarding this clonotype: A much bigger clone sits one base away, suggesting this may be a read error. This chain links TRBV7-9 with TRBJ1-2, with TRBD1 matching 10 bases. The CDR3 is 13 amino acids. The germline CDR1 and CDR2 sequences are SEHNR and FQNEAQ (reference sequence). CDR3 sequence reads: CARSLGQGFGYTF. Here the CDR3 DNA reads TGTGCCAGAAGCTTGGGACAGGGGTTCGGCTACACCTTC.

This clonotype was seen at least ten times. Here the CDR3 DNA reads TGCAGTGCTATGACCGGGACAGGCCTAATCCAAGAGACCCAGTACTTC. This encodes CSAMTGTGLIQETQYF. The rearrangement links TRBV20-1 to TRBJ2-5; TRBD1 matches at 8 bases. Looked up from germline, CDR1 is DFQATT and CDR2 is SNEGSKA (reference sequence). J gave up 1 base and V 4 bases, and 11 bases lay outside the gene matches. CDR3 size: 16 residues.

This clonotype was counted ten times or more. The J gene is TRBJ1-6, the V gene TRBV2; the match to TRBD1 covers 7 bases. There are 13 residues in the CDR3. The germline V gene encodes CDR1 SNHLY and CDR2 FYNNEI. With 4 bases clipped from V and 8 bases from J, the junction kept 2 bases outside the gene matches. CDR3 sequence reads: CASSVGGDSPLHF. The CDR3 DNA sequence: TGTGCCAGCAGTGTAGGGGGCGATTCACCCCTCCACTTT.

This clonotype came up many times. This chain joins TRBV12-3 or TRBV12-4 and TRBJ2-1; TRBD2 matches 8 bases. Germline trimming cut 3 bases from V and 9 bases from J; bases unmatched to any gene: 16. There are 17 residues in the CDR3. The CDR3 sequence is CASSLPPGGRPPFEQFF. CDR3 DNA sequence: TGTGCCAGCAGTTTGCCCCCCGGCGGGAGGCCGCCATTTGAGCAGTTCTTC.

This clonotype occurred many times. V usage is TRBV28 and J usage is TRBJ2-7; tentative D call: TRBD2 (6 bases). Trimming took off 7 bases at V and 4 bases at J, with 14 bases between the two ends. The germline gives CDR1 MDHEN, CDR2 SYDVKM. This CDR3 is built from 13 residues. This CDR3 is CASNQGGGYEQYF. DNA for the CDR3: TGTGCCAGCAATCAGGGAGGCGGGTACGAGCAGTACTTC.